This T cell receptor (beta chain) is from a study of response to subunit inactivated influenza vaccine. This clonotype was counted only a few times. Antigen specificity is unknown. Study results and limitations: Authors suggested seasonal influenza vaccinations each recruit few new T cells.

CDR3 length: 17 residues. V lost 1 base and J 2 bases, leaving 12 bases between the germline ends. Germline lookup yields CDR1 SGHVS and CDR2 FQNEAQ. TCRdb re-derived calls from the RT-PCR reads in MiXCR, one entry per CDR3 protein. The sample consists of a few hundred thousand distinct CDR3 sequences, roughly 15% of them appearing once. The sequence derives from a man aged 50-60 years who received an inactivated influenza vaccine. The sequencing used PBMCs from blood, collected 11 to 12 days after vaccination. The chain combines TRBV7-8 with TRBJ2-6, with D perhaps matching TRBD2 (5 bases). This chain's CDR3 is CASSLVRTATGANVLTF. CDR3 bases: TGTGCCAGCAGCTTAGTAAGGACTGCTACTGGGGCCAACGTCCTGACTTTC.